This T cell receptor (beta chain) emerged from a study of T cell responses to AZD1222 COVID-19 vaccine. General observations from the study: Females outnumbered males among donors, who were mostly white British; clonal diversity was possibly underestimated.

Profiled with immunoSEQ multiplex PCR; TCRdb holds only in-frame clones, not every one. This table holds roughly 90,000 clones, around 91% found once. Worth noting for this clone: Its specificity is unknown.

After removal of 2 bases from V and 1 base from J, the junction contained 5 bases not matched to a gene. Germline V CDR1 and CDR2: GTSNPN, SVGIG (reference sequence). This CDR3 is built from 15 residues. The chain has TRBV30 and TRBJ2-3; 8 positions agree with TRBD2. This TCR came from an adult who received the AZD1222 COVID-19 vaccine. The sequencing here drew on peripheral blood, taken 28 days after the second AZD1222 dose. The chain's CDR3 is CAWSPPGGGTDTQYF. The CDR3 bases are TGTGCCTGGAGTCCTCCCGGGGGGGGCACAGATACGCAGTATTTT.